This entry lists 26 T cell receptor beta chains sequenced from one sample in a study of cytomegalovirus exposure and HLA in healthy donors. Clones were read by immunoSEQ multiplex PCR, and TCRdb kept only the in-frame ones, dropping some. The data hold 150,000 to 200,000 clones, with 85% to 90% observed a single time. Sequenced input: PBMCs. The receptors come from a woman aged 25 to 45 in good health and CMV-seronegative.

V usage is TRBV9 and J usage is TRBJ2-3; D gene unclear. The germline V and J ends were trimmed by 0 bases and 2 bases, with 7 bases remaining between them. The germline gives CDR1 SGDLS, CDR2 YYNGEE. The CDR3 has 14 residues. As DNA, the CDR3 is TGTGCCAGCAGCGTAGCCAGATACACAGATACGCAGTATTTT. Its protein is CASSVARYTDTQYF.

The CDR3 DNA follows: TGCGCCAGCAGCCAAGGGCCAGGGTGGGGCACTGAAGCTTTCTTT. Residues: CASSQGPGWGTEAFF. V usage is TRBV4-3 and J usage is TRBJ1-1, with TRBD1 as a possible D gene (5 bases). The V end was cut by 1 base, the J end by 4 bases, with 13 bases between. The CDR3 totals 15 residues. Germline CDR1 and CDR2: LGHNA and YSLEER.

The chain is built from TRBV6-1 and TRBJ2-1, with TRBD2 as a possible D gene (6 bases). Looked up from germline, CDR1 is MNHNS and CDR2 is SASEGT. V lost 6 bases to trimming and J lost 5 bases, with 14 bases between them. The CDR3 loop spans 14 amino acids. The CDR3 spells CASRGGRTDNEQFF. CDR3 nucleotides: TGTGCCAGCAGGGGAGGACGTACAGACAATGAGCAGTTCTTC.

This chain uses TRBV7-8 with TRBJ2-7, with D tentatively TRBD1 (6 bases). This CDR3 comprises 14 residues. Trimming stripped 5 bases from V and 3 bases from J, with 14 bases between. CDR1 SGHVS and CDR2 FQNEAQ come from the germline V gene. CDR3 in amino acids: CASSPTGTNYEQYF. As DNA, the CDR3 is TGTGCCAGCAGCCCTACCGGGACAAACTACGAGCAGTACTTC.

The chain is built from TRBV4-3 and TRBJ1-4, with D perhaps matching TRBD1 (5 bases). The germline V and J ends were trimmed by 0 bases and 4 bases, with 18 bases remaining between them. Germline loops: CDR1 LGHNA, CDR2 YSLEER. The CDR3 is made up of 18 amino acids. CDR3 in amino acids: CASSQDLGTVLDNEKLFF. CDR3 DNA: TGCGCCAGCAGCCAAGATCTGGGGACGGTTCTAGATAATGAAAAACTGTTTTTT.

The sample holds one count of this clone. This sequence joins TRBV29-1 and TRBJ2-3, with 9 bases that match TRBD1. This CDR3 has 11 residues. In germline, CDR1 is SQVTM, CDR2 ANQGSEA. J was trimmed by 6 bases and V by 7 bases; bases with no gene match: 2. CDR3 sequence: CSGGQGDTQYF. DNA of the CDR3: TGCAGCGGAGGACAGGGGGATACGCAGTATTTT.

This clone was observed once. This chain connects TRBV29-1 to TRBJ2-3; 7 bases are shared with TRBD1. The CDR3 extends over 22 amino acids. Germline V gene lookup returns CDR1 SQVTM and CDR2 ANQGSEA. The ends lost 4 bases at V and 4 bases at J; junction bases unmatched: 32. The CDR3 DNA reads as TGCAGCGTTGTAATTTCACGTCAAGTAATACTCGGACAGGAGGCGATTGCAGATACGCAGTATTTT. Its protein product is CSVVISRQVILGQEAIADTQYF.

This CDR3 is CASSQGPHEQYF. In DNA form, the CDR3 reads TGTGCCAGCAGCCAGGGCCCCCACGAGCAGTACTTC. The chain employs TRBV2 and TRBJ2-7; TRBD1 might be the D (5 bases). The CDR3 length is 12 residues. Per germline, CDR1 SNHLY and CDR2 FYNNEI. V shed 6 bases and J shed 5 bases, with 11 bases lying between them. The variable domain in full, completed from reference TRBV2 and TRBJ2-7, reads EPEVTQTPSHQVTQMGQEVILRCVPISNHLYFYWYRQILGQKVEFLVSFYNNEISEKSEIFDDQFSVERPDGSNFTLKIRSTKLEDSAMYFCASSQGPHEQYFGPGTRLTVT.

CDR3 protein: CASSLGGTGLHYGYTF. Here the CDR3 DNA reads TGTGCCAGCAGTTTAGGCGGGACAGGACTTCATTATGGCTACACCTTC. This chain uses TRBV27 with TRBJ1-2; 8 nucleotides match TRBD1. Germline-derived CDR1 and CDR2 are MNHEY and SMNVEV (reference sequence). The CDR3 spans 16 residues. With V trimmed by 2 bases and J by 5 bases, 10 bases remained unmatched.

V usage is TRBV5-4 and J usage is TRBJ2-5; the match to TRBD1 covers 11 bases. The CDR3 spans 15 residues. Germline CDR1 and CDR2: SGHNT and YYREEE (reference sequence). With V trimmed by 5 bases and J by 5 bases, 8 bases remained unmatched. CDR3 protein: CASSNGQGAVETQYF. The CDR3 DNA reads as TGTGCCAGCAGTAATGGACAGGGGGCTGTGGAGACCCAGTACTTC.

Notes on this clone: Other DNA sequences in this sample translate to the same CDR3. CDR3: CASSPLMNTEAFF. CDR3 DNA: TGTGCCAGCTCACCGCTTATGAACACTGAAGCTTTCTTT. The chain employs TRBV18 and TRBJ1-1, with D unresolved. The CDR3 is made up of 13 amino acids. The V gene's germline CDR1 is KGHSH and CDR2 LQKENI. Trimming took off 3 bases at V and 0 bases at J, with 5 bases between the two ends.

This chain connects TRBV5-1 to TRBJ1-1, with a possible D match to TRBD1 (5 bases). Trimming removed 0 bases from V and 7 bases from J, with 16 bases in between. CDR3 length: 15 residues. The germline V gene has CDR1 SGHRS and CDR2 YFSETQ. CDR3 sequence: CASSLVGVDSNEAFF. CDR3 sequence (DNA): TGCGCCAGCAGCTTGGTAGGAGTCGACAGCAATGAAGCTTTCTTT. Complete variable domain (other parts from reference TRBV5-1 and TRBJ1-1): KAGVTQTPRYLIKTRGQQVTLSCSPISGHRSVSWYQQTPGQGLQFLFEYFSETQRNKGNFPGRFSGRQFSNSRSEMNVSTLELGDSALYLCASSLVGVDSNEAFFGQGTRLTVV.

The rearrangement links TRBV5-4 to TRBJ2-5; 13 bases match TRBD2. Trimming removed 4 bases from V and 2 bases from J; junction bases left unmatched: 5. CDR1 and CDR2 from the germline V gene are SGHNT and YYREEE (reference sequence). CDR3 length: 16 residues. The CDR3 protein is CASSQRTSGGQETQYF. The CDR3 nucleotides are TGTGCCAGCAGCCAAAGGACTAGCGGGGGTCAAGAGACCCAGTACTTC.

The chain recombines TRBV6-6 with TRBJ1-6; no firm D call. Trimming stripped 6 bases from V and 4 bases from J, with 13 bases between. This CDR3 comprises 15 residues. CDR1 MNHNY and CDR2 SVGAGI come from the germline V gene (reference sequence). The CDR3 loop reads CASRTDSAYNSPLHF. The CDR3 DNA sequence: TGTGCCAGCAGAACCGACTCAGCGTATAATTCACCCCTCCACTTT.

The J gene is TRBJ2-5, the V gene TRBV4-3, with no clear D. V lost 2 bases and J lost 4, with 17 bases in between. Germline assignment: CDR1 LGHNA and CDR2 YSLEER. CDR3 length: 16 amino acids. The CDR3 coding sequence is TGCGCCAGCAGCCAATCCAGGCATATGTCTGCAGAGACCCAGTACTTC. Translated: CASSQSRHMSAETQYF.

The J gene is TRBJ1-3, the V gene TRBV18; 7 bases are shared with TRBD1. Germline CDR1 and CDR2: KGHSH and LQKENI. The CDR3 totals 17 residues. V gave up 3 bases and J gave up 3 bases; unmatched junction bases: 11. The CDR3 protein is CASSPNQVGDSGNTIYF. CDR3 DNA: TGTGCCAGCTCACCGAACCAAGTCGGGGACAGTGGAAACACCATATATTTT.

The V and J genes are TRBV5-1 and TRBJ1-4; D possibly corresponds to TRBD1 (5 bases). In germline, CDR1 is SGHRS, CDR2 YFSETQ. This CDR3 spans 16 amino acids. The V gene lost 4 bases and the J gene lost 8 bases, with 21 bases spanning the gap. The CDR3 reads CASSDSVGGEGEKLFF. The CDR3 DNA reads as TGCGCCAGCAGCGACAGCGTCGGAGGGGAGGGAGAAAAACTGTTTTTT.

CDR3 nucleotides: TGTGCCAGCAGCTTGGCCGGGGAGACCCAGTACTTC. It codes for CASSLAGETQYF. V is TRBV5-6 and J is TRBJ2-5; D call uncertain. CDR3 size: 12 residues. Trimming cost V 0 bases and J 5 bases, with 5 bases left between them. The V gene's germline CDR1 is SGHDT and CDR2 YYEEEE. The full variable domain, with the rest looked up from reference TRBV5-6 and TRBJ2-5, is DAGVTQSPTHLIKTRGQQVTLRCSPKSGHDTVSWYQQALGQGPQFIFQYYEEEERQRGNFPDRFSGHQFPNYSSELNVNALLLGDSALYLCASSLAGETQYFGPGTRLLVL.

J is TRBJ2-3 and V is TRBV5-6; weak D call: TRBD2 (6 bases). Germline V gene sequence: CDR1 SGHDT, CDR2 YYEEEE. V was shortened by 3 bases and J by 3 bases, with 11 bases between the two germline ends. The CDR3 is made up of 14 amino acids. The CDR3 DNA follows: TGTGCCAGCAGCTCAAGGACTAAAACAGATACGCAGTATTTT. It encodes CASSSRTKTDTQYF.

The V and J genes are TRBV11-2 and TRBJ2-1; 12 nucleotides align to TRBD1. From germline, CDR1 is SGHAT and CDR2 FQNNGV. The junction had 2 bases not matched to a gene; V was cut back by 1 base and J by 7 bases. This CDR3 is built from 15 residues. The CDR3 sequence is CASSLGDRGRNEQFF. The DNA for the CDR3 is TGTGCCAGCAGCTTAGGGGACAGGGGGCGAAATGAGCAGTTCTTC.

The J gene is TRBJ1-2, the V gene TRBV7-6; D is perhaps TRBD1 (6 bases). V shed 6 bases and J shed 8 bases, with 16 bases lying between them. The germline V gene encodes CDR1 SGHVS and CDR2 FNYEAQ. The CDR3 spans 13 residues. The CDR3 reads CASRKHREEGYTF. CDR3 nucleotides: TGTGCCAGCAGGAAGCACAGGGAAGAAGGCTACACCTTC.

J is TRBJ1-4 and V is TRBV7-2, with D tentatively TRBD1 (5 bases). The ends were cut back, 1 base at V and 8 bases at J, with 14 bases in the middle. This CDR3 is 15 amino acids long. Germline V CDR1 and CDR2: SGHTA, FQGNSA. The CDR3 bases are TGTGCCAGCAGCTTAGAGGGGATTGTTGGAGAAAAACTGTTTTTT. It is translated as CASSLEGIVGEKLFF. The whole variable domain, remainder taken from reference TRBV7-2 and TRBJ1-4, is GAGVSQSPSNKVTEKGKDVELRCDPISGHTALYWYRQSLGQGLEFLIYFQGNSAPDKSGLPSDRFSAERTGGSVSTLTIQRTQQEDSAVYLCASSLEGIVGEKLFFGSGTQLSVL.

This chain connects TRBV27 to TRBJ2-1, with 10 positions matching TRBD1. This CDR3 contains 15 residues. The junction had 8 bases not matched to a gene; V was cut back by 4 bases and J by 8 bases. Per germline, CDR1 MNHEY and CDR2 SMNVEV (reference sequence). This CDR3 is CASSSTGTGVHEQFF. Written as DNA, the CDR3 is TGTGCCAGCAGTTCCACCGGGACAGGGGTCCATGAGCAGTTCTTC.

This chain connects TRBV2 to TRBJ2-5; maybe TRBD2 (5 bases). The CDR3 has 14 amino acids. The V gene's germline CDR1 is SNHLY and CDR2 FYNNEI. V was trimmed by 1 base and J by 5 bases, leaving 11 bases between them. The CDR3 sequence is CASSEGARGETQYF. DNA of the CDR3: TGTGCCAGCAGTGAAGGGGCCCGCGGGGAGACCCAGTACTTC.

The chain employs TRBV6-5 and TRBJ1-1; D call uncertain. Germline-derived CDR1 and CDR2 are MNHEY and SVGAGI. V lost 0 bases, J lost 2 bases, and 7 bases lay in between. The CDR3 runs 14 residues. This chain's CDR3 is CASSYSLGNTEAFF. The CDR3 bases are TGTGCCAGCAGTTACTCTTTGGGTAACACTGAAGCTTTCTTT.

The chain has TRBV13 and TRBJ1-2, with 8 bases identical to TRBD1. The CDR3 spans 16 residues. CDR1 PRHDT and CDR2 FYEKMQ come from the germline V gene (reference sequence). V was clipped by 5 bases and J by 0 bases; unmatched bases: 8. For the CDR3, the DNA is TGTGCCAGCAGCCCCGGGACAGGAGAATCTAACTATGGCTACACCTTC. This encodes CASSPGTGESNYGYTF.